The T cell receptor beta chain under discussion was sequenced for a study of T cell changes during pregnancy in multiple sclerosis. Data came from immunoSEQ multiplex PCR; TCRdb stores just in-frame clones and leaves some out. The sample lists tens of thousands of clones; roughly nine tenths were seen once. V was clipped by 4 bases and J by 5 bases, with 12 bases between them. Per the germline V gene, CDR1 is SGHDT and CDR2 is YYEEEE. The CDR3 covers 14 residues. This receptor was identified in a female donor in good health, enrolled as a control in a pregnancy study. Material: peripheral blood, obtained in the first trimester of pregnancy. This sequence joins TRBV5-6 and TRBJ1-4; D might be TRBD1 (6 bases). The CDR3 is CASSPDRLNEKLFF. The CDR3 bases are TGTGCCAGCAGCCCCGACAGGTTAAATGAAAAACTGTTTTTT.